What follows describes a single T cell receptor (beta chain). Its antigen remains unidentified. These data originate in a study of cytomegalovirus exposure and HLA in healthy donors. The CDR3 runs to 12 residues. The germline V and J ends were trimmed by 4 bases and 3 bases, with 5 bases remaining between them. Germline CDR1 reads LGHNA; CDR2 reads YNFKEQ. The PCR was carried out with 60 Vbeta primers and 13 Jbeta primers. Libraries were prepared by immunoSEQ multiplex PCR; TCRdb keeps only in-frame clonotypes and omits some of them. Of 150,000 to 250,000 clones in the sample, 70% to 80% were seen once. Broader study findings: The study reported that TCR beta sequences accurately predicted HLA-A and HLA-B alleles in most subjects. A prior analysis recorded that most TCR beta V segments were productive about 87% or about 30% of the time. Likely technical artifact: a cluster of highly shared sequence variants.

The origin of this receptor is a man aged 30-40 years in good health and CMV-seronegative. J is TRBJ2-3 and V is TRBV4-2; D is uncertain. The specimen sequenced was PBMCs. CDR3 loop: CASSLPTDTQYF. The CDR3 DNA is TGTGCCAGCAGCCTTCCTACAGATACGCAGTATTTT.